The clone carrying this T cell receptor beta chain has only one observation. This specimen belongs to a study of cytomegalovirus exposure and HLA in healthy donors. CDR1 and CDR2 from the germline V gene are SGHTS and YDEGEE. Trimming shortened V by 3 bases and J by 0 bases, and 10 bases separated the two germline ends. There are 16 residues in the CDR3. The PCR employed 60 Vbeta primers together with 13 Jbeta primers. The method was immunoSEQ multiplex PCR; TCRdb's version includes in-frame clones alone and lacks a portion of them. This repertoire shows 110,000 to 150,000 clones, over 65% found once; its top ten account for 1.5% to 2%.

The chain links TRBV5-8 to TRBJ2-6; no clear D gene. The sequence was collected from a woman aged 25 to 39 in good health and CMV-seronegative. Sequenced input: PBMCs. In DNA, the CDR3 is TGTGCCAGCAGCTCCTTGGGCTCCTCTGGGGCCAACGTCCTGACTTTC. Translating it yields CASSSLGSSGANVLTF.